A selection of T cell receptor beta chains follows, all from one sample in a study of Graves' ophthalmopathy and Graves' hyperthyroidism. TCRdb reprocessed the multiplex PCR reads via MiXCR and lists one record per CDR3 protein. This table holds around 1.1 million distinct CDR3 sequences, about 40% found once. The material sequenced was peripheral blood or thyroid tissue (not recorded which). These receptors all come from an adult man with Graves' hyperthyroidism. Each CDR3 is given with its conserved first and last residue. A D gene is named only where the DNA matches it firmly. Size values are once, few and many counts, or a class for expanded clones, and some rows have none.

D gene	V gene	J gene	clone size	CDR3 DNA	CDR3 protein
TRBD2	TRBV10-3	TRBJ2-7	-	TGTGCCGCCACGGGACTAGCCTACGAGCAGTACTTC	CAATGLAYEQYF
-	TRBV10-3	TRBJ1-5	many	TGTGCCATCAGTGAGTCCGCGGCGACCGATCAGCCCCAGCATTTT	CAISESAATDQPQHF
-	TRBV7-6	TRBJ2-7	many	TGTGCCAGCAGCCCAGGGGGAGGCTTTGAGCAGTACTTC	CASSPGGGFEQYF
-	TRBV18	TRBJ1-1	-	TGTGCCAGCTCCTCGAATGACATGGGATCCACTGAAGCTTTCTTT	CASSSNDMGSTEAFF
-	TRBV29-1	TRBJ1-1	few	TGCAGCGTTGCCCTGTCCACCAGAACTGAAGCTTTCTTT	CSVALSTRTEAFF
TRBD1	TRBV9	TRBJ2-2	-	TGTGCCAGCAGCGAAGGACAGGGGGCAACCGGGGAGCTGTTTTTT	CASSEGQGATGELFF
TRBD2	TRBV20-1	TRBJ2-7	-	TGCAGTGCTAGGCCAGGGGTAGCGGGATCGCACGAGCAGTACTTC	CSARPGVAGSHEQYF
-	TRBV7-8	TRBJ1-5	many	TGTGCCAGCAGCTTGGGGGAGTCTAGCAATCAGCCCCAGCATTTT	CASSLGESSNQPQHF
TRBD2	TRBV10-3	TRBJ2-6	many	TGTGCCACCACGACGGGACTAGCTATCTCTGGGGCCAACGTCCTGACTTTC	CATTTGLAISGANVLTF
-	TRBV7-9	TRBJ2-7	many	TGTGCCAGCAGCCACAAGGACAGCCATGCCTACGAGCAGTACTTC	CASSHKDSHAYEQYF
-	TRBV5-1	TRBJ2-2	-	TGCGCCAGCAGCTTGCAGAATACGAACACCGGGGAGCTGTTTTTT	CASSLQNTNTGELFF
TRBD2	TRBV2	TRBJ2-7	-	TGTGCCAGCAGTGTCTCTAGCGGCAAGTTCTCCTACGAGCAGTACTTC	CASSVSSGKFSYEQYF
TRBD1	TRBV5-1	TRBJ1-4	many	TGCGCCAGCTCTTCCGGGACAGGGCGAGAAAAACTGTTTTTT	CASSSGTGREKLFF
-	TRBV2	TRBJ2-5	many	TGTGCCAGCAGTGAAACTGGCCGAGAGACCCAGTACTTC	CASSETGRETQYF
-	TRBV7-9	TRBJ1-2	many	TGTGCCAGCAGCCGCAGGGAGGACTATGGCTACACCTTC	CASSRREDYGYTF
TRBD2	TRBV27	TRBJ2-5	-	TGTGCCAGCGGTAGCGGGATAAGGGCCCAGTACTTC	CASGSGIRAQYF
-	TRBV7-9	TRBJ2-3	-	TGTGCCAGCAGGGAGTGGGATACGCAGTATTTT	CASREWDTQYF